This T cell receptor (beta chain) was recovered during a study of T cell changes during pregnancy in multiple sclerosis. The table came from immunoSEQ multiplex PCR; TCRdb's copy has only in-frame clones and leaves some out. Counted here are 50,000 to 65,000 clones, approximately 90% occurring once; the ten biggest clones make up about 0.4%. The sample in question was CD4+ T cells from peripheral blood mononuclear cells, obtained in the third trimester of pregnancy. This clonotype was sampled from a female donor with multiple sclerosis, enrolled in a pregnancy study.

In nucleotides, the CDR3 is TGTGCCAGTAGTTACTCAGGGGAGGGCGGCTACACCTTC. Protein product: CASSYSGEGGYTF. This sequence joins TRBV19 and TRBJ1-2, with D possibly TRBD1 on 6 matching bases. The germline gives CDR1 LNHDA, CDR2 SQIVND (reference sequence). V lost 5 bases to trimming and J lost 8 bases, with 15 bases between them. This CDR3 has 13 amino acids.